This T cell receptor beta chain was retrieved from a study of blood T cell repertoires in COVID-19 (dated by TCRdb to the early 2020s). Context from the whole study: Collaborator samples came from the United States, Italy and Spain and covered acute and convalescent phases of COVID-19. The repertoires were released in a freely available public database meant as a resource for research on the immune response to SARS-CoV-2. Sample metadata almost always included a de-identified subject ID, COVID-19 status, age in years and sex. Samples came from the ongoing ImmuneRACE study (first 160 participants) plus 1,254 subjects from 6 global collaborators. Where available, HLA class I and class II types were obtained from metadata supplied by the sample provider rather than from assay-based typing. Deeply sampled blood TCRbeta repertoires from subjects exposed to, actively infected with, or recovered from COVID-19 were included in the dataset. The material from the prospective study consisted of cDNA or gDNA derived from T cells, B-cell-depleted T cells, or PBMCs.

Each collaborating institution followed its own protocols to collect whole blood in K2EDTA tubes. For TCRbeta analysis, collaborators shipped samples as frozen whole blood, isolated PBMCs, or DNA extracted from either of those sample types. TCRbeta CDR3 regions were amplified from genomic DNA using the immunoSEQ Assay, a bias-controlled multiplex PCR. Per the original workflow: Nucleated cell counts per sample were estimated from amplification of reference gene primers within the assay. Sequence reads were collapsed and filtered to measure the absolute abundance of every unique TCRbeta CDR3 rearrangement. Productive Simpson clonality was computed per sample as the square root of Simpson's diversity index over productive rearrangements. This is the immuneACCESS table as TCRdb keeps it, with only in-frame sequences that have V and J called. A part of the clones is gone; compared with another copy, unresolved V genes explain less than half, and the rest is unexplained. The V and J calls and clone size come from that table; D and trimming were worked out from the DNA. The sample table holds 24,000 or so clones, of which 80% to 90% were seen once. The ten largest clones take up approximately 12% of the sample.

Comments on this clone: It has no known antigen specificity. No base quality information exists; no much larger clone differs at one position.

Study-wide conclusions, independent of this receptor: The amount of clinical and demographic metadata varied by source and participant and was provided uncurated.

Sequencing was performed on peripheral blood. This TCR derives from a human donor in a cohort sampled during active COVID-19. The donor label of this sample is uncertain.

The CDR3 region has the sequence CASSQGQSYGYTF. The nucleotides are TGTGCCAGCAGCCAGGGACAGAGCTATGGCTACACCTTC. This chain is built from TRBV7-2 and TRBJ1-2, and 7 bases in between align with TRBD1. V loses 5 bases at its end and J loses 4 bases; junction bases beyond the gene matches: 4. The CDR3 starts with the cysteine, ends with the phenylalanine, and has 13 residues. The read is trimmed to its CDR3 DNA, 39 bases read in frame from base 1. CDR1 and CDR2 are drawn from the germline V gene: SGHTA, FQGNSA.